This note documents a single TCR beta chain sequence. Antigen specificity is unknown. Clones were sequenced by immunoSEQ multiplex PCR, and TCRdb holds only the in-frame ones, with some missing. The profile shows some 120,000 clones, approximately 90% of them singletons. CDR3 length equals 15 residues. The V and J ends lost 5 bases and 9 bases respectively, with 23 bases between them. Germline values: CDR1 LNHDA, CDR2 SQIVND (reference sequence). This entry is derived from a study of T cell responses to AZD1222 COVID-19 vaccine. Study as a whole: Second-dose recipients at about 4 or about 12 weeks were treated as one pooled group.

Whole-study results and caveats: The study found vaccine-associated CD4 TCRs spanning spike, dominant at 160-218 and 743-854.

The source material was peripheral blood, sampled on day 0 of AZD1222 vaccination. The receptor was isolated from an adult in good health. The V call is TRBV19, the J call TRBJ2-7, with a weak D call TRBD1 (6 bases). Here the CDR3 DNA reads TGTGCCAGTAGTTCCACTCTGACCGCAGGGGCAGGGCAGTACTTC. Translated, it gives CASSSTLTAGAGQYF.